These T cell receptor beta chains were read from a single sample in a study of T cells in Graves' hyperthyroidism and ophthalmopathy. Using its own MiXCR run on the multiplex PCR reads, TCRdb lists one record per CDR3 protein. In the table there are about 480,000 distinct CDR3 sequences, around 14% of which are singletons. Sequenced input: blood. The receptors derive from a woman aged 18-35 years with Graves' hyperthyroidism. Both conserved end residues are part of each CDR3. The D gene is left open where the match is weak. Where a row states a size, it is once, few, many or the class of an expanded clone; other rows omit it.

D	V	J	size	DNA	CDR3
-	TRBV12-3/TRBV12-4	TRBJ2-3	many	TGTGCCAGCAGTTTATGGCGGGGCACAGATACGCAGTATTTT	CASSLWRGTDTQYF
-	TRBV11-2	TRBJ1-5	-	TGTGCCAGCAGCTTAGGGACAGAGAGCAATCAGCCCCAGCATTTT	CASSLGTESNQPQHF
-	TRBV29-1	TRBJ1-1	many	TGCAGCGTTGAACAAAGCCGTGGGGGTGAAGCTTTCTTT	CSVEQSRGGEAFF
TRBD2	TRBV20-1	TRBJ2-1	few	TGCAGTGCAGCCGCTAGCGGCCTTCCCTACAATGAGCAGTTCTTC	CSAAASGLPYNEQFF
TRBD2	TRBV20-1	TRBJ2-1	many	TGCAGTGCTAGGGTGGGGGGGGTTCGAACGGTCAATGAGCAGTTCTTC	CSARVGGVRTVNEQFF
-	TRBV11-2	TRBJ2-1	-	TGTGCCAGCAGCCCTGACGACAGATCCTACAATGAGCAGTTCTTC	CASSPDDRSYNEQFF
-	TRBV6-1	TRBJ2-2	many	TGTGCCAGCAGTTTTATTATCGCGAACACCGGGGAGCTGTTTTTT	CASSFIIANTGELFF
TRBD2	TRBV2	TRBJ2-1	many	TGTGCCGGAAAAACTAGCGGGAGTTTCTACAATGAGCAGTTCTTC	CAGKTSGSFYNEQFF
-	TRBV20-1	TRBJ1-1	many	TGCAGTGCTAGACGGGCCCTGGGGGCAGGAACTGAAGCTTTCTTT	CSARRALGAGTEAFF
-	TRBV6-1	TRBJ1-3	many	TGTGCCAGCAGTCCGAGTTGGGACACCATATATTTT	CASSPSWDTIYF
-	TRBV11-2	TRBJ2-2	many	TGTGCCAGCAGCCTAGGGCAGGGTCCGAACACCGGGGAGCTGTTTTTT	CASSLGQGPNTGELFF
TRBD1	TRBV6-4	TRBJ2-1	-	TGTGCCAGCAGTGTACGGGGACAGGGCTCCTACAATGAGCAGTTCTTC	CASSVRGQGSYNEQFF
TRBD2	TRBV27	TRBJ2-1	many	TGTGCCAGCAGGCGGGAGGGCTCCTACAATGAGCAGTTCTTC	CASRREGSYNEQFF
-	TRBV7-6	TRBJ2-1	many	TGTGCCAGCAGCCCGGGGATACCTCCGTACAATGAGCAGTTCTTC	CASSPGIPPYNEQFF
-	TRBV29-1	TRBJ2-3	many	TGCAGCGTTGGGGCTCTACGGAGCACAGATACGCAGTATTTT	CSVGALRSTDTQYF
-	TRBV20-1	TRBJ2-5	few	TGCAGTGCTAGGGAACCCTTGTTTAGCCAAGAGACCCAGTACTTC	CSAREPLFSQETQYF
-	TRBV7-2	TRBJ2-5	few	TGTGCCAGCAGCTTAGATGGGCTAGCGCATGTAGAGACCCAGTACTTC	CASSLDGLAHVETQYF
-	TRBV6-5	TRBJ1-1	many	TGTGCCAGCAGTTACGGCGGGTCAATGAACACTGAAGCTTTCTTT	CASSYGGSMNTEAFF
-	TRBV12-3/TRBV12-4	TRBJ2-5	many	TGTGCCAGCAGTTTAGACCTGGTGGGGCAAGAGACCCAGTACTTC	CASSLDLVGQETQYF
TRBD1	TRBV11-3	TRBJ1-1	many	TGTGCCAGCAGCTCGGACAGGGCAGGCACTGAAGCTTTCTTT	CASSSDRAGTEAFF
-	TRBV12-3/TRBV12-4	TRBJ1-2	many	TGTGCCAGCAGTTTAGCGCTCAGATTTCAGGGCTACACCTTC	CASSLALRFQGYTF
-	TRBV5-1	TRBJ1-1	many	TGCGCCAGCAGCTTGGGAGACACAATTGGGACTTTCTTT	CASSLGDTIGTFF
TRBD1	TRBV7-9	TRBJ1-1	-	TGTGCCAGCAGCCATGGACAGGGGTTTAACACTGAAGCTTTCTTT	CASSHGQGFNTEAFF
-	TRBV5-1	TRBJ2-5	-	TGCGCCAGCAGCTTTTTGGGTCAGAAAGAGACCCAGTACTTC	CASSFLGQKETQYF
-	TRBV7-9	TRBJ1-6	many	TGTGCCAGCAGCTTCGAGAGTCACGGAGCGGCCCTCCACTTT	CASSFESHGAALHF
TRBD1	TRBV28	TRBJ1-1	-	TGTGCCAGCAGCCTCCCGACAGGGGCGAACACTGAAGCTTTCTTT	CASSLPTGANTEAFF
TRBD2	TRBV5-1	TRBJ2-7	many	TGCGCCAGCAGCTTTAGTGCGGGAGGAACCTACGAGCAGTACTTC	CASSFSAGGTYEQYF
-	TRBV27	TRBJ1-5	many	TGTGCCAGCTCTGAGGGTGGGCAGCGCAATCAGCCCCAGCATTTT	CASSEGGQRNQPQHF
TRBD1	TRBV12-3/TRBV12-4	TRBJ1-5	-	TGTGCCAGCAGTCGACAGGGGACTACCAATCAGCCCCAGCATTTT	CASSRQGTTNQPQHF
TRBD1	TRBV12-3/TRBV12-4	TRBJ1-2	few	TGTGCCAGCAGTTTACAGGCAGGGGGGGCGGTGGGCTACACCTTC	CASSLQAGGAVGYTF
TRBD1	TRBV5-1	TRBJ1-4	many	TGCGCCAGCAGCGCGCGACAGGGCGAAAAACTGTTTTTT	CASSARQGEKLFF
TRBD2	TRBV20-1	TRBJ2-3	many	TGCAGTGCCCCGCCCCCTAGCGGGAGTACAGATACGCAGTATTTT	CSAPPPSGSTDTQYF
TRBD1	TRBV11-2	TRBJ1-1	many	TGTGCCAGCAGCTCCCGACCCATCCAGACAGGGGTAAAGACTGAAGCTTTCTTT	CASSSRPIQTGVKTEAFF
TRBD2	TRBV6-5	TRBJ2-1	-	TGTGCCAGCAGTTACGTCGCTAGCGGGAGTTACAATGAGCAGTTCTTC	CASSYVASGSYNEQFF
-	TRBV5-1	TRBJ1-3	-	TGCGCCAGCAGCTTGGCCGGGACTGACTCTGGAAACACCATATATTTT	CASSLAGTDSGNTIYF
TRBD1	TRBV11-3	TRBJ2-7	many	TGTGCCAGCAGCTATCGGGACAGCACCTACGAGCAGTACTTC	CASSYRDSTYEQYF
-	TRBV24-1	TRBJ1-2	few	TGTGCCACCAGTGATTTAGGCGGACGTGGCTACACCTTC	CATSDLGGRGYTF
-	TRBV12-3/TRBV12-4	TRBJ1-1	-	TGTGCCAGCAGTTTAGCGCGCAGGCCAGCTTTCTTT	CASSLARRPAFF
-	TRBV25-1	TRBJ2-2	-	TGTGCCAGCAGTGACGGAGATGCCGGGGAGCTGTTTTTT	CASSDGDAGELFF
-	TRBV29-1	TRBJ2-4	once	TGCAGCACCATCAGTCTAGCCAAAAACATTCAGTACTTC	CSTISLAKNIQYF
-	TRBV11-3	TRBJ2-2	many	TGTGCCAGCAGCTTGAGCTTGGTCGGGGAGCTGTTTTTT	CASSLSLVGELFF
TRBD1	TRBV29-1	TRBJ2-3	-	TGCAGCGTTGAGGTGGACAGGGGGATAGATACGCAGTATTTT	CSVEVDRGIDTQYF
TRBD1	TRBV30	TRBJ1-1	-	TGTGCCTGGAGTCCGCAACAGGGGATATACATGAACACTGAAGCTTCCTTT	CAWSPQQGIYMNTEASF
-	TRBV30	TRBJ2-2	many	TGTGCCTGGAGTGTGGTCACCGGGGAGCTGTTTTTT	CAWSVVTGELFF
-	TRBV10-3	TRBJ2-3	many	TGTGCCATTCAGGCTCGCCTAGCATCGTCCACAGATACGCAGTATTTT	CAIQARLASSTDTQYF
-	TRBV7-8	TRBJ2-4	many	TGTGCCAGCAGCTTTCCGGGAACAGCCAAAAACATTCAGTACTTC	CASSFPGTAKNIQYF